The rows below give T cell receptor beta chains drawn from one sample of a study of blood T cell repertoires in COVID-19. Profiling relied on immunoSEQ multiplex PCR, and the TCRdb table lists in-frame clones only, not all of them. Among about 350,000 clones listed, about nine tenths were seen once. Sequenced: peripheral blood. The receptors come from a woman aged 60-75 years with COVID-19, enrolled during active disease. CDR3s include the opening cysteine and the closing phenylalanine or tryptophan. D genes are given only for firm matches. Not all rows give a size; the values are once, few, many and, for expanded clones, a class.

j_gene,abundance,v_gene,d_gene,CDR3nt,CDR3aa
TRBJ1-1,-,TRBV4-1,-,TGCGCCAGCAGCCAAGGCAGGGGGAACACTGAAGCTTTCTTT,CASSQGRGNTEAFF
TRBJ1-2,-,TRBV6-5,-,TGTGCCAGCAGTTACACAGACAGCTATGGCTACACCTTC,CASSYTDSYGYTF
TRBJ1-1,-,TRBV11-1,TRBD1,TGTGCCAGCAGCTTGGACAGGGACACTGAGGCTTTCTTT,CASSLDRDTEAFF
TRBJ1-1,-,TRBV29-1,-,TGCAGCGGCTACCGGGGCACTGAAGCTTTCTTT,CSGYRGTEAFF
TRBJ2-5,-,TRBV6-1,TRBD1,TGTGCCAGCAGTGATGGGACAGTAAAATCAGAGTCCCAGTACTTC,CASSDGTVKSESQYF
TRBJ1-2,-,TRBV4-1,-,TGCGCCAGCAGCCTAGGGACAAGGAACTATGGCTACACCTTC,CASSLGTRNYGYTF
TRBJ2-7,few,TRBV5-6,TRBD1,TGTGCCAGCAGCGTAAACAGGGGAAACTACGAGCAGTACTTC,CASSVNRGNYEQYF
TRBJ2-3,-,TRBV2,TRBD2,TGTGCCAGCAAGCGAGCGGGGGGGACAGATACGCAGTATTTT,CASKRAGGTDTQYF
TRBJ2-7,-,TRBV7-8,-,TGTGCCAGCAGCTTTCGACGAGGGTCCTACGAGCAGTACTTC,CASSFRRGSYEQYF
TRBJ1-2,-,TRBV28,-,TGTGCCAGCAGTTTCGGGTTAAGGGGATATGGCTACACCTTC,CASSFGLRGYGYTF
TRBJ2-5,-,TRBV27,-,TGTGCCAGCAGTTTATCCCCGGGAACAGGGCGGACCCAGTACTTC,CASSLSPGTGRTQYF
TRBJ1-1,-,TRBV4-1,-,TGCGCCAGCAGAAGCCCGGGACAAAGGAACACTGAAGCTTTCTTT,CASRSPGQRNTEAFF
TRBJ1-1,-,TRBV6-5,-,TGTGCCAGCAGTTTCCCAAATGCGGACACTGAAGCTTTCTTT,CASSFPNADTEAFF
TRBJ2-1,once,TRBV9,-,TGTGCCAGCAGCGTAGTCCCGGATGAGCAGTTCTTC,CASSVVPDEQFF
TRBJ1-5,-,TRBV4-2,TRBD1,TGTGCCAGCAGCCCCCTAGGGGGACAGGGGGCGGGTCAGCCCCAGCATTTT,CASSPLGGQGAGQPQHF
TRBJ1-2,-,TRBV23-1,-,TGCGCCAGCAGTGTGCGGAGTTCAATTAACTATGGCTACACCTTC,CASSVRSSINYGYTF
TRBJ2-1,-,TRBV7-9,TRBD2,TGTGCCAGCAGCCCGACTAGCGGGGCCTACAATGAGCAGTTCTTC,CASSPTSGAYNEQFF
TRBJ1-5,-,TRBV6-5,TRBD1,TGTGCCAGCGGACAGGGGAGACAGCCCCAGCATTTT,CASGQGRQPQHF
TRBJ1-2,-,TRBV3-1/TRBV3-2,-,TGTGCCAGCAGCCAAGATTCCGGGACTCGACTAGGCTACACCTTC,CASSQDSGTRLGYTF
TRBJ2-7,-,TRBV5-5,TRBD2,TGTGCCAGCAGCTTAACCAGCGGGGGGTCGACCTTTCTCTTCTACGAGCAGTACTTC,CASSLTSGGSTFLFYEQYF
TRBJ1-2,-,TRBV28,-,TGTGCCAGCCAATTTCCGGGACACCCTAACTATGGCTACACCTTC,CASQFPGHPNYGYTF
TRBJ1-1,-,TRBV5-1,TRBD1,TGCGCCAGCAGCATAACTACAGGGGAGCACACTGAAGCTTTCTTT,CASSITTGEHTEAFF
TRBJ1-4,-,TRBV28,TRBD1,TGTGCCAGCAGGCGCGCCGGGGACAGGGCGGGGGAAAAACTGTTTTTT,CASRRAGDRAGEKLFF
TRBJ2-3,-,TRBV5-1,-,TGCGCCAGCAGCTTGCGTTACGGGGGCACAGATACGCAGTATTTT,CASSLRYGGTDTQYF
TRBJ1-6,-,TRBV25-1,TRBD1,TGTGCCAGCGGAGCAGGGGGCGCAAATAATTCACCCCTCCACTTT,CASGAGGANNSPLHF
TRBJ1-2,-,TRBV19,-,TGTGCCAGTAGTGCCGCCGGGGTTGTCTATGGCTACACCTTC,CASSAAGVVYGYTF
TRBJ1-2,-,TRBV5-5,-,TGTGCCAGCAGCTTGGGTTACGGGAATGGCTACACCTTC,CASSLGYGNGYTF
TRBJ2-3,-,TRBV27,-,TGTGCCAGCACCATGAGGGGACAAAGCACAGATACGCAGTATTTT,CASTMRGQSTDTQYF
TRBJ1-2,-,TRBV6-5,TRBD1,TGTGCCAGCAGGCGGACAGGGGCTGACTATGGCTACACCTTC,CASRRTGADYGYTF
TRBJ1-3,-,TRBV2,TRBD1,TGTGCCAGCAGTGTATCAGGGGGCGTGGACACCATATATTTT,CASSVSGGVDTIYF
TRBJ2-2,once,TRBV11-3,TRBD1,TGTGCCAGCAGCTTAAGGTCAGGGGGCGGCACCGGGGAGCTGTTTTTT,CASSLRSGGGTGELFF
TRBJ1-2,-,TRBV6-5,-,TGTGCCAGCTATTTAACGGGCTATGGCTACACCTTC,CASYLTGYGYTF
TRBJ1-1,-,TRBV25-1,-,TGTGCCAGCAGTGCCCCCCAGGGAGGGAACACTGAAGCTTTCTTT,CASSAPQGGNTEAFF
TRBJ1-2,-,TRBV3-1/TRBV3-2,TRBD1,TGTGCCAGCAGCCAGAAACAGGGGCGCGGCTACACCTTC,CASSQKQGRGYTF
TRBJ2-3,-,TRBV7-2,TRBD2,TGTGCCAGCAGCTTCATAGCGGGGCCCACAGATACGCAGTATTTT,CASSFIAGPTDTQYF
TRBJ1-2,-,TRBV3-1/TRBV3-2,-,TGTGCCAGCAGCCAGACAGACTATGGCTACACCTTC,CASSQTDYGYTF
TRBJ1-2,-,TRBV24-1,TRBD1,TGTGCCACCAGCCCGTCAGGGGGTGGTGGCTACACCTTC,CATSPSGGGGYTF
TRBJ1-2,-,TRBV18,TRBD1,TGTGCCAGCTCACCATCAGAGGGGGCGAGGAGTTATGGCTACACCTTC,CASSPSEGARSYGYTF
TRBJ2-1,-,TRBV4-1,-,TGCGCCAGCAGGTCTCTTTACAATGAGCAGTTCTTC,CASRSLYNEQFF
TRBJ1-2,-,TRBV5-6,-,TGTGCCAGCAGCTCCTCAGCGGAGAGCTACACCTTC,CASSSSAESYTF
TRBJ1-5,-,TRBV19,TRBD1,TGTGCCAGTAGTATGCAGGGGGCTTTTAGCAATCAGCCCCAGCATTTT,CASSMQGAFSNQPQHF
TRBJ2-4,-,TRBV9,TRBD1,TGTGCCAGCAGCGCCGGACAGGGATGGGACAAAAACATTCAGTACTTC,CASSAGQGWDKNIQYF
TRBJ1-1,-,TRBV7-8,TRBD1,TGTGCCAGCAGGGCGGGACAGGGTACGTCCACTGAAGCTTTCTTT,CASRAGQGTSTEAFF
TRBJ1-4,-,TRBV3-1/TRBV3-2,-,TGTGCCAGCAGCCCCCCTCGGGGGTCGGCGGAAAAACTGTTTTTT,CASSPPRGSAEKLFF
TRBJ1-1,once,TRBV7-3,-,TGTGCCAGCAGCTTGGGCAGGGAAGCTTTCTTT,CASSLGREAFF
TRBJ1-3,-,TRBV27,-,TGTGCCAGCAGTTTTTCGGGGGATGGAAACACCATATATTTT,CASSFSGDGNTIYF
TRBJ2-5,-,TRBV5-1,TRBD2,TGCGCCAGCAGCCCGTATGGGACTAGCGGGAACTCCCAAGAGACCCAGTACTTC,CASSPYGTSGNSQETQYF
TRBJ1-1,-,TRBV27,-,TGTGCCAGCAGTTCAATCAGGGAAAGCACTGAAGCTTTCTTT,CASSSIRESTEAFF
TRBJ1-4,once,TRBV19,TRBD1,TGTGCCAGTAGTACGAATTCCCCAGGGGGAGAAAAACTGTTTTTT,CASSTNSPGGEKLFF
TRBJ1-1,once,TRBV7-2,-,TGTGCCAGCAGCTTTAAGACAGAAGGAGCTTTCTTT,CASSFKTEGAFF
TRBJ1-1,-,TRBV11-3,-,TGTGCCAGCAGCTTACAGGGGAACACTGAAGCTTTCTTT,CASSLQGNTEAFF
TRBJ1-4,-,TRBV28,-,TGTGCCAGCAGCCCTTCGACAGTTTCGAGAGAAAAACTGTTTTTT,CASSPSTVSREKLFF
TRBJ2-7,-,TRBV5-1,-,TGCGCCAGCAGCTCCGGGACAATGACCTACGAGCAGTACTTC,CASSSGTMTYEQYF